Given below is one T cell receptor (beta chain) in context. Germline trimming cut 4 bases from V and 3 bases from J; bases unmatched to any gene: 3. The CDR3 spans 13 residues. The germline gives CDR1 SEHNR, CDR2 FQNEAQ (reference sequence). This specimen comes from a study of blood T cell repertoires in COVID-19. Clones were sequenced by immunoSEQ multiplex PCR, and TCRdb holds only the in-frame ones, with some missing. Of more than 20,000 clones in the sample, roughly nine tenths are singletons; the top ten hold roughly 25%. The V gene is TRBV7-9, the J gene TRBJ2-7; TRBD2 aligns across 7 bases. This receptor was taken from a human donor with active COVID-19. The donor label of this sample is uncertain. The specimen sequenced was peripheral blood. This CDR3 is CASSSRDYYEQYF. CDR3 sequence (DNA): TGTGCCAGCAGCTCCCGGGACTACTACGAGCAGTACTTC.